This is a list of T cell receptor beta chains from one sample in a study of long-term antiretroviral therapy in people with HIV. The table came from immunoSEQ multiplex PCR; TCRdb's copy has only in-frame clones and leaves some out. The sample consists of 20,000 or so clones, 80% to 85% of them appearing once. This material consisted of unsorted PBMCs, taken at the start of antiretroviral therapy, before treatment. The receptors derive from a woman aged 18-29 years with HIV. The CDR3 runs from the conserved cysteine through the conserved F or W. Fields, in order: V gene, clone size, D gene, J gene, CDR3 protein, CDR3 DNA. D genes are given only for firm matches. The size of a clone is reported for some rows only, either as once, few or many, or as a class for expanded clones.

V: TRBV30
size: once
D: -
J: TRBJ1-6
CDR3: CAWTYGANSPLHF
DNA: TGTGCCTGGACCTACGGGGCTAATTCACCCCTCCACTTT

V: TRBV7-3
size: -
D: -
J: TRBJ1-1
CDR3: CASSSLMNTEAFF
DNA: TGTGCCAGCAGCTCACTTATGAACACTGAAGCTTTCTTT

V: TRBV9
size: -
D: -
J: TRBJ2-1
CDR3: CASSVTTGYNEQFF
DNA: TGTGCCAGCAGCGTCACAACGGGCTACAATGAGCAGTTCTTC

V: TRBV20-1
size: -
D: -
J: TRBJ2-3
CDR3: CSASPDTQYF
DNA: TGCAGTGCTTCGCCAGATACGCAGTATTTT

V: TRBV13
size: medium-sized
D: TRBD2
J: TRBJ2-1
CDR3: CASSFSGGNYNEQFF
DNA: TGTGCCAGCAGCTTTAGCGGGGGGAACTACAATGAGCAGTTCTTC

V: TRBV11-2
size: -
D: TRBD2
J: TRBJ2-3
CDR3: CASSLGGSTQYF
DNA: TGTGCCAGCAGCTTGGGAGGGAGTACGCAGTATTTT

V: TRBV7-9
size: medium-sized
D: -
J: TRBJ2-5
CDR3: CASSLKGSGRETQYF
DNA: TGTGCCAGCAGCTTAAAGGGGAGTGGTAGAGAGACCCAGTACTTC

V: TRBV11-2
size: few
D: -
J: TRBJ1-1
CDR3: CASSFGTENTEAFF
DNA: TGTGCCAGCAGCTTCGGGACCGAGAACACTGAAGCTTTCTTT

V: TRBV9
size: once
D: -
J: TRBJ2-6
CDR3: CASSVGIRGSGANVLTF
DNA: TGTGCCAGCAGCGTAGGGATAAGGGGCTCTGGGGCCAACGTCCTGACTTTC

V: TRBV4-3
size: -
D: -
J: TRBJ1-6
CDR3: CASSQDFQGALYNSPLHF
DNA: TGCGCCAGCAGCCAAGATTTCCAAGGGGCCCTCTATAATTCACCCCTCCACTTT

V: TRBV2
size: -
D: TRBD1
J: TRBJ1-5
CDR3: CASSEGQVHQPQHF
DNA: TGTGCCAGCAGTGAGGGACAGGTCCATCAGCCCCAGCATTTT

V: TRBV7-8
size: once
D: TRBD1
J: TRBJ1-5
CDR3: CASSPGLGQGSQPQHF
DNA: TGTGCCAGCAGCCCTGGCTTGGGACAGGGTTCACAGCCCCAGCATTTT

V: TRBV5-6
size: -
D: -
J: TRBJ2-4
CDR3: CASSPAIAEKNIQYF
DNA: TGTGCCAGCAGCCCGGCAATAGCGGAAAAAAACATTCAGTACTTC

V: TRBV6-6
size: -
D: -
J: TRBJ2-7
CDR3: CASSYVPGDRTYEQYF
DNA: TGTGCCAGCAGTTACGTCCCAGGAGATAGAACCTACGAGCAGTACTTC

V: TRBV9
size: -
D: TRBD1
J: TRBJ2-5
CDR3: CASSRNVQGLQETQYF
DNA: TGTGCCAGCAGCCGTAATGTACAGGGGTTGCAAGAGACCCAGTACTTC

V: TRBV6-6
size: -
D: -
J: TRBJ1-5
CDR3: CASSPISADQPQHF
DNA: TGTGCCAGCAGTCCGATTTCTGCAGATCAGCCCCAGCATTTT

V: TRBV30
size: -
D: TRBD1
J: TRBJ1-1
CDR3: CAWSVAGGTEAFF
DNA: TGTGCCTGGAGTGTAGCAGGGGGCACTGAAGCTTTCTTT

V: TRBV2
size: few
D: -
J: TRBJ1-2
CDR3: CASRGKYYGYTF
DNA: TGTGCCAGCAGGGGAAAATACTATGGCTACACCTTC

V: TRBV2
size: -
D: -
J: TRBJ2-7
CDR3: CASIGSTPAEQYF
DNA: TGTGCCAGCATCGGCTCGACCCCCGCCGAGCAGTACTTC

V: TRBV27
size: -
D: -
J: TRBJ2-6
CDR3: CASSNPTKPGASGANVLTF
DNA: TGTGCCAGCAGTAACCCGACAAAACCGGGGGCTTCTGGGGCCAACGTCCTGACTTTC

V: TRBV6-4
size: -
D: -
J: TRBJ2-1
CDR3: CASNNGRSYNEQFF
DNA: TGTGCCAGCAACAATGGTAGGTCATACAATGAGCAGTTCTTC

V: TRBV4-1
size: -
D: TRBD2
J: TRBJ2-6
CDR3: CASSLGGESLSGANVLTF
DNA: TGCGCCAGCAGCCTCGGGGGGGAAAGCCTCTCTGGGGCCAACGTCCTGACTTTC

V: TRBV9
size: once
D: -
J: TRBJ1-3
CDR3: CASSVAPTSSGNTIYF
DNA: TGTGCCAGCAGCGTAGCCCCAACGAGCTCTGGAAACACCATATATTTT

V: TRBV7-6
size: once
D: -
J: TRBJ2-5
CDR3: CASSLAFIVQETQYF
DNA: TGTGCCAGCAGCTTAGCTTTTATTGTCCAAGAGACCCAGTACTTC

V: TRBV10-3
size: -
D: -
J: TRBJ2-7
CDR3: CAIKGQSISYEQYF
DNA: TGTGCCATCAAAGGACAGTCGATTTCCTACGAGCAGTACTTC

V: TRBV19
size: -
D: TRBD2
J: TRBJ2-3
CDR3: CASGIAGGLDTQYF
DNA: TGTGCCAGTGGAATAGCGGGGGGGCTGGATACGCAGTATTTT

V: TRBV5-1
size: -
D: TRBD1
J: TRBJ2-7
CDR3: CASSVLGTGGYEQYF
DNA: TGCGCCAGCAGCGTCCTCGGGACAGGGGGTTACGAGCAGTACTTC

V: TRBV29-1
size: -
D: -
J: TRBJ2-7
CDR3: CSVVELETYEQYF
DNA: TGCAGCGTTGTCGAGCTAGAAACCTACGAGCAGTACTTC

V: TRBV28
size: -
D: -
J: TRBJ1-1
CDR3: CASSSRGGMDTEAFF
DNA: TGTGCCAGCAGTTCCCGGGGGGGCATGGACACTGAAGCTTTCTTT

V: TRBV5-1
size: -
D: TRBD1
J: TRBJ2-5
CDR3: CASSDRDRIETQYF
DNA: TGCGCCAGCAGCGACCGGGACAGGATTGAGACCCAGTACTTC

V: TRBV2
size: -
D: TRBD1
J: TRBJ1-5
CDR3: CASSETGVWNQPQHF
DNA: TGTGCCAGCAGTGAAACAGGGGTTTGGAATCAGCCCCAGCATTTT

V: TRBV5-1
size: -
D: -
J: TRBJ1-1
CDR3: CASSGDPNTEAFF
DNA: TGCGCCAGCAGCGGAGACCCGAACACTGAAGCTTTCTTT

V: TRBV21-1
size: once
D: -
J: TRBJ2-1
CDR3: CASSNGGPYNEQFF
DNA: TGTGCCAGCAGCAATGGGGGCCCCTACAATGAGCAGTTCTTC

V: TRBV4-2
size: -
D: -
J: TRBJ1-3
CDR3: CASSTGGQAGNTIYF
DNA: TGTGCCAGCAGCACTGGGGGGCAGGCTGGAAACACCATATATTTT

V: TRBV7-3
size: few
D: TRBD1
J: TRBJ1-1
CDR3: CASSFERQGITFF
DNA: TGTGCCAGCAGCTTCGAAAGACAGGGCATAACTTTCTTT

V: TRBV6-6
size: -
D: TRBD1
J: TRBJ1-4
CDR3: CASSWDRGIGEKLFF
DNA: TGTGCCAGCAGTTGGGACAGGGGGATTGGTGAAAAACTGTTTTTT

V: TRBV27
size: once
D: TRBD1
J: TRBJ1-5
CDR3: CASRKNDRVRSNQPQHF
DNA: TGTGCCAGCAGAAAAAATGACAGGGTTAGAAGCAATCAGCCCCAGCATTTT

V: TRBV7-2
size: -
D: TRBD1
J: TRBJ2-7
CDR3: CASSITGGEYEQYF
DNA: TGTGCCAGCAGCATAACAGGGGGAGAGTACGAGCAGTACTTC

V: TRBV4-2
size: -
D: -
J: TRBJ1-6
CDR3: CASSQERGGDPSYNSPLHF
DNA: TGTGCCAGCAGCCAAGAGCGGGGCGGGGACCCTTCTTATAATTCACCCCTCCACTTT

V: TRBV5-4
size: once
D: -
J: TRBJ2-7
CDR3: CASGVGSGEQYF
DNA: TGTGCCAGCGGGGTGGGATCGGGGGAGCAGTACTTC

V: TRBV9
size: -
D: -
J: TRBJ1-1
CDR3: CASSEAGGLLRNTEAFF
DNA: TGTGCCAGCAGTGAGGCGGGGGGGCTTTTAAGAAACACTGAAGCTTTCTTT

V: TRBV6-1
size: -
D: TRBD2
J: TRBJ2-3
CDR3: CASSEATSGSSADTQYF
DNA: TGTGCCAGCAGTGAAGCGACTAGCGGGAGTTCGGCAGATACGCAGTATTTT

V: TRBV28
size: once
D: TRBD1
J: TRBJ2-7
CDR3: CASSSPGQIYEQYF
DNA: TGTGCCAGCAGTTCCCCGGGACAGATCTACGAGCAGTACTTC

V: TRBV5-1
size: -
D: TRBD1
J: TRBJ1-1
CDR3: CASSFRGHTEAFF
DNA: TGCGCCAGCAGCTTCAGGGGGCACACTGAAGCTTTCTTT

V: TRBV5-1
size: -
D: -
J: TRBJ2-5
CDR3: CASSIGPSQETQYF
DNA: TGCGCCAGCAGCATAGGACCTAGCCAAGAGACCCAGTACTTC

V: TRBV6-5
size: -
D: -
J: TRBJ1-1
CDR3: CASSYQSRLGTEAFF
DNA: TGTGCCAGCAGTTACCAATCCAGGCTTGGCACTGAAGCTTTCTTT

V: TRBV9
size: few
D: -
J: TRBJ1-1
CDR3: CASSARASNTEAFF
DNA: TGTGCCAGCAGCGCAAGGGCCTCGAACACTGAAGCTTTCTTT

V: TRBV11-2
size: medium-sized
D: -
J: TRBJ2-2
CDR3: CASSLVGKNTGELFF
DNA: TGTGCCAGCAGCCTAGTAGGGAAAAACACCGGGGAGCTGTTTTTT

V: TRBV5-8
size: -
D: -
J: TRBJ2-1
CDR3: CASSSFTGGNSYNEQFF
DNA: TGTGCCAGCAGCTCGTTTACTGGGGGCAACTCCTACAATGAGCAGTTCTTC

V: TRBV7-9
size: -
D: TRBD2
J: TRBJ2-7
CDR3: CASSPGRGGHEQYF
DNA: TGTGCCAGCAGCCCGGGGCGGGGGGGTCACGAGCAGTACTTC

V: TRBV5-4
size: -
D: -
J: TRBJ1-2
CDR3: CASSLKNTGSADGYTF
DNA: TGTGCCAGCAGCTTGAAGAACACAGGGTCGGCGGATGGCTACACCTTC

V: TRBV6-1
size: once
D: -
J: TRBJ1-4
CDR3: CASSETRGRDEKLFF
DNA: TGTGCCAGCAGTGAAACCCGGGGGCGAGATGAAAAACTGTTTTTT

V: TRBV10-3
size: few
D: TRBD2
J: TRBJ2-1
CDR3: CAISGRGGGLAGETYNEQFF
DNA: TGTGCCATCAGCGGGAGGGGTGGGGGACTAGCGGGAGAGACCTACAATGAGCAGTTCTTC

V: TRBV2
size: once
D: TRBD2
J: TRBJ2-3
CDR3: CASSIFGTSGSTDTQYF
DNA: TGTGCCAGCAGCATATTCGGGACTAGCGGGAGCACAGATACGCAGTATTTT

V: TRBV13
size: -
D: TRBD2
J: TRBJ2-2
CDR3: CASSSKIAGTNTGELFF
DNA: TGTGCCAGCAGCTCAAAGATAGCGGGAACGAACACCGGGGAGCTGTTTTTT